This TCR beta chain was captured by sequencing in a study of CD8+CD57+ T cells in acquired aplastic anemia. Study summary: An average of roughly 3 ug of DNA was obtained from sorted CD4+ and CD8+ cells.

Before being chosen for sequencing, patients had shown CD8+CD57+ cell expansion by flow cytometry. All participating patients were living with severe acquired aplastic anemia. The sample holds one count of this clonotype. Genomic DNA templated the TCR beta VDJ and CDR3 profiling. TCRdb reprocessed the reads with MiXCR, giving one entry per CDR3 protein. In the table there are 250,000 to 300,000 distinct CDR3 sequences, 50% to 65% of which are singletons. V was cut by 4 bases and J by 10 bases, with 16 bases left in between. CDR1 and CDR2 from the germline V gene are KGHSH and LQKENI. The length of the CDR3 is 13 residues.

The chain uses TRBV18 and TRBJ1-1; maybe TRBD1 (6 bases). Sequenced input: sorted CD4+, CD8+, or CD8+CD57+ T cells (not recorded which) from PBMCs. The sequence derives from a human donor with aplastic anemia. The CDR3 here is CASSQRDNGGAFF. The CDR3 DNA sequence: TGTGCCAGCTCACAACGGGACAACGGGGGAGCTTTCTTT.